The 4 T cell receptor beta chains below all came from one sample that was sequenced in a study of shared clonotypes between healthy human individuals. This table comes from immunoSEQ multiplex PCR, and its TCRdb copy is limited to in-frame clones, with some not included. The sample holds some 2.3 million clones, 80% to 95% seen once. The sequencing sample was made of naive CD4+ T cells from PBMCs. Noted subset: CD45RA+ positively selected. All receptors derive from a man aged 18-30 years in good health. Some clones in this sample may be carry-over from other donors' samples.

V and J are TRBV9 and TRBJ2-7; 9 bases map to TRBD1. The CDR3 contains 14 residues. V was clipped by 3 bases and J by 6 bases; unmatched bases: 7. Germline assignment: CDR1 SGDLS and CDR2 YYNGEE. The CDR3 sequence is CASSDNRGHGEQYF. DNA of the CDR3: TGTGCCAGCAGCGACAACAGGGGGCATGGCGAGCAGTACTTC.

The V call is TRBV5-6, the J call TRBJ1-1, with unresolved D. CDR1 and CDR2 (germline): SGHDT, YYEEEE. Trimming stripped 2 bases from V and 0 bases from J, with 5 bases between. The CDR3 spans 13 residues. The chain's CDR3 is CASSLVMNTEAFF. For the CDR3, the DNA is TGTGCCAGCAGCTTAGTAATGAACACTGAAGCTTTCTTT.

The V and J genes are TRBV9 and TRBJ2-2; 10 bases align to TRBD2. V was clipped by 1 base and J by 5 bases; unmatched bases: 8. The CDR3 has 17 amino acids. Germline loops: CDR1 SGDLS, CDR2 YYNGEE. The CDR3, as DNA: TGTGCCAGCAGCGTAATCCCTAGCGGGAGTGGAACCGGGGAGCTGTTTTTT. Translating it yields CASSVIPSGSGTGELFF.

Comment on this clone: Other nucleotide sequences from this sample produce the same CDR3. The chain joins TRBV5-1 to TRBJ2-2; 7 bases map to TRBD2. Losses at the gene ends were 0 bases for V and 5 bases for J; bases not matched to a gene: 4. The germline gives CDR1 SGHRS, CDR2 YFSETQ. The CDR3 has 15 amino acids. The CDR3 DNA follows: TGCGCCAGCAGCTTGGGACTAGCCGGGACCGGGGAGCTGTTTTTT. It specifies CASSLGLAGTGELFF.